The clone carrying this TCR delta chain was seen a few times. The protein held in TCRdb is that of a much larger clone and does not match this DNA's translation at residue 4, likely because of a read error; the protein shown is translated from the DNA. This entry comes from a study of gamma-delta chains in newborns, infants, children. Across the study: Microbial exposure reportedly drives polyclonal innate γδ T cell expansion after birth.

CDR1 is GEAIGNYY and CDR2 is EKD in the germline V gene. There are 18 residues in the CDR3. TCRdb ran CATT on the reads. The data contain approximately 7,100 delta-chain clones, less than 2.5% of them singletons. Sequenced material: blood. This chain connects TRDV2 to TRDJ3, with TRDD3 matching over 8 bases. The TCR sequence derives from a child who was a newborn, infant or young child, either healthy, febrile or measles-vaccinated (not recorded which). Here the CDR3 DNA reads TGTGCCTGTAACACCGTGGGGGATGGGACCCGGGACACCCGACAGATGTTTTTC. Its translation is CACNTVGDGTRDTRQMFF.